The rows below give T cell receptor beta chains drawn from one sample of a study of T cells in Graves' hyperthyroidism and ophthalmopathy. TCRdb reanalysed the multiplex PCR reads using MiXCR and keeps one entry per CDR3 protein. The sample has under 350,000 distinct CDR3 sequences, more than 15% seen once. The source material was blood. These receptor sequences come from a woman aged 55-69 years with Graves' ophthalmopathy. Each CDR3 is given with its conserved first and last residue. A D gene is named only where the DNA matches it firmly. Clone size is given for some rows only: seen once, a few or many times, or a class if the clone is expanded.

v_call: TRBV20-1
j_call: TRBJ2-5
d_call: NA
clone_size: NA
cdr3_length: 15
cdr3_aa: CSAGYRTGTEETQYF
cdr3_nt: TGCAGTGCTGGATACCGTACCGGGACTGAAGAGACCCAGTACTTC

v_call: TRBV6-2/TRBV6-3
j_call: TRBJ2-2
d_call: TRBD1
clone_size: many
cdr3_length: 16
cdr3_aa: CASTRPGTDNTGELFF
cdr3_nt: TGTGCCAGCACTAGGCCGGGGACAGATAACACCGGGGAGCTGTTTTTT

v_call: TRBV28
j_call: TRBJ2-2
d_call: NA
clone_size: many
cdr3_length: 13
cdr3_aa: CASSSPNTGELFF
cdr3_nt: TGTGCCAGCAGTTCCCCAAACACCGGGGAGCTGTTTTTT

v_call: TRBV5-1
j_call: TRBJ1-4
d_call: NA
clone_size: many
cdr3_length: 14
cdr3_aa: CASSLGQPDEKLFF
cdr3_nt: TGCGCCAGCAGCTTGGGACAGCCGGATGAAAAACTGTTTTTT

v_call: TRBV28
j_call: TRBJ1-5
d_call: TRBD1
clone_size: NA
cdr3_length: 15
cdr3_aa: CASRTAGQGNQPQHF
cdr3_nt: TGTGCCAGCAGGACAGCGGGACAGGGGAATCAGCCCCAGCATTTT

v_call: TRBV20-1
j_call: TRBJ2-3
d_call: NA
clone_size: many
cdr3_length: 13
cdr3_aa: CSGGVRSTDTQYF
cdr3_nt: TGCAGTGGCGGGGTGCGGAGCACAGATACGCAGTATTTT

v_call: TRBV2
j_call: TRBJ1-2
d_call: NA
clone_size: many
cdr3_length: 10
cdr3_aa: CASAILGYTF
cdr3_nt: TGTGCCAGCGCCATTCTTGGCTACACCTTC

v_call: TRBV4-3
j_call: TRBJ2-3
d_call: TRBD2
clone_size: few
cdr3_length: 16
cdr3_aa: CASSQVSGGARYTQYF
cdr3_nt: TGCGCCAGCAGCCAAGTATCCGGGGGGGCTCGGTATACGCAGTATTTT

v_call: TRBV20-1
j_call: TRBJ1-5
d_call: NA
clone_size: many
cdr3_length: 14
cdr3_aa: CSTFRRGSNQPQHF
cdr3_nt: TGCAGCACCTTTAGAAGAGGGAGCAATCAGCCCCAGCATTTT

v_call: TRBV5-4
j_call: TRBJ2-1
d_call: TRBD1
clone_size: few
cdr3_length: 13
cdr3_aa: CASSLRTGNEQFF
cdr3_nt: TGTGCCAGCAGCTTGCGGACAGGAAATGAGCAGTTCTTC

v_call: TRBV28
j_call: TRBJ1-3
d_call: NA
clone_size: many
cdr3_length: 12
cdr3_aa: CASSASGNTIYF
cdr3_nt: TGTGCCAGCTCTGCTTCTGGAAACACCATATATTTT

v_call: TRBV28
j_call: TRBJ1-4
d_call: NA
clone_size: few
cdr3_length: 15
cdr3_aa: CASSLWAGGKEKLFF
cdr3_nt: TGTGCCAGCAGTTTGTGGGCGGGGGGAAAGGAAAAACTGTTTTTT

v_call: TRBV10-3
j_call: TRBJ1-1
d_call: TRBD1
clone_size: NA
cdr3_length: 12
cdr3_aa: CAIGQGNTEAFF
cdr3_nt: TGTGCCATAGGACAGGGCAACACTGAAGCTTTCTTT

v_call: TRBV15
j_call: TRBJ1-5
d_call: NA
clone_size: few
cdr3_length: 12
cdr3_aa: CATSRPNQPQHF
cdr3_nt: TGTGCCACCAGCAGGCCGAATCAGCCCCAGCATTTT

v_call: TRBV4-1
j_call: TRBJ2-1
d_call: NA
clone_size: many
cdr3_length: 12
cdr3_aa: CASIGQGEEQFF
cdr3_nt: TGCGCCAGCATAGGGCAGGGCGAGGAGCAGTTCTTC

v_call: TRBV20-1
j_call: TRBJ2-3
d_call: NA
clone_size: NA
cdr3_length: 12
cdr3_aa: CSALGATDTQYF
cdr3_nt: TGCAGTGCTCTAGGGGCCACAGATACGCAGTATTTT

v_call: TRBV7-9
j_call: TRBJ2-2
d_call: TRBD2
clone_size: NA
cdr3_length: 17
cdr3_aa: CASSPRPAGALTGELFF
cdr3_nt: TGTGCCAGCAGCCCACGACCAGCGGGAGCGCTCACCGGGGAGCTGTTTTTT

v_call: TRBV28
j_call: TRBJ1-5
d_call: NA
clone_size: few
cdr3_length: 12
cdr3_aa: CASRDDGQPQHF
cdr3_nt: TGTGCCAGCAGGGACGACGGTCAGCCCCAGCATTTT

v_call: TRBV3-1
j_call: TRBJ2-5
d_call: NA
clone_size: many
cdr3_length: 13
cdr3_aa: CASSQLSPETQYF
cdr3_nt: TGTGCCAGCAGCCAACTCAGTCCAGAGACCCAGTACTTC

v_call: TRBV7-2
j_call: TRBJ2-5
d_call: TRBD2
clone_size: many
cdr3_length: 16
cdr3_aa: CASSLWSAGGGETQYF
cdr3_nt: TGTGCCAGCAGCTTATGGTCAGCGGGAGGGGGAGAGACCCAGTACTTC

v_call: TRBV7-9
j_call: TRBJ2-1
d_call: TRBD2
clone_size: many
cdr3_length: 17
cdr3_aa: CASSPQRGTSGYNEQFF
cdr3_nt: TGTGCCAGCAGCCCCCAGAGAGGGACTAGCGGGTACAATGAGCAGTTCTTC

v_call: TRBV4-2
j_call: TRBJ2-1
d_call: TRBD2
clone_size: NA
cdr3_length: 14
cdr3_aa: CASSQGGGRGEQFF
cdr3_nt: TGTGCCAGCAGCCAAGGGGGAGGGCGGGGTGAGCAGTTCTTC

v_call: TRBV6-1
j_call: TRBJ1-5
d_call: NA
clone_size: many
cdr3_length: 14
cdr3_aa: CASSYYGANQPQHF
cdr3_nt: TGTGCCAGCAGTTATTATGGAGCCAATCAGCCCCAGCATTTT

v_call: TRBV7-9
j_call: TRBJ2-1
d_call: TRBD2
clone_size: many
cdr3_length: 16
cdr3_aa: CASSGLAASKYNEQFF
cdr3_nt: TGTGCCAGCAGCGGACTAGCGGCGAGTAAATACAATGAGCAGTTCTTC

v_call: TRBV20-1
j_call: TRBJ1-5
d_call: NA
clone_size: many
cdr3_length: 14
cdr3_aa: CSAPIQGMGQPQHF
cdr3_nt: TGCAGTGCTCCGATACAGGGAATGGGTCAGCCCCAGCATTTT

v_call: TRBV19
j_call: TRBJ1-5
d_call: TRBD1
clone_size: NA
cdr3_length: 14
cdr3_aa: CASSTGQANQPQHF
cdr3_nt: TGTGCCAGTAGTACAGGACAGGCCAATCAGCCCCAGCATTTT

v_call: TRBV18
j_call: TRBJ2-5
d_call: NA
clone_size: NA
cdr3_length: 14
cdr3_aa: CASSPVTARETQYF
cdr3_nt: TGTGCCAGCTCACCAGTAACCGCCCGAGAGACCCAGTACTTC

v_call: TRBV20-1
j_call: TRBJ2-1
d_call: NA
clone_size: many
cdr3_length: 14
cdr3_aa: CSTREVGPYNEQFF
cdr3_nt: TGCAGTACCAGGGAGGTTGGCCCCTACAATGAGCAGTTCTTC

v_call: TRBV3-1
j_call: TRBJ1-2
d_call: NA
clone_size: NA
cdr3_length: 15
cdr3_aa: CASSRGGGGPYGYTF
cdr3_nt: TGTGCCAGCAGCCGGGGTGGAGGGGGTCCCTATGGCTACACCTTC